One and the same sample provided the 12 T cell receptor beta chains below, sequenced in a study of OX40 agonist ivuxolimab in advanced cancers. Sequenced by immunoSEQ multiplex PCR; TCRdb stores in-frame clones only, minus some. The sample shows 65,000 to 85,000 clones, around four fifths of them seen only once. The source material was CD4+ or CD8+ T cells sorted from blood, sampled in a trial of the OX40 agonist ivuxolimab. Source of these receptors: an adult with an advanced solid tumor such as melanoma, head and neck, liver or kidney cancer.

The gene calls are TRBV10-1 and TRBJ1-1; 7 positions match TRBD1. The CDR3 runs 14 residues. Germline V gene lookup returns CDR1 WNHNN and CDR2 SYGVQD (reference sequence). V trimming: 6 bases; J trimming: 0 bases; junction bases outside the gene matches: 4. The CDR3 bases are TGCGCCAGCAGGGACAGGTACTTGAACACTGAAGCTTTCTTT. Its translation is CASRDRYLNTEAFF.

V is TRBV7-9 and J is TRBJ2-3, with 9 bases that match TRBD2. The CDR3 has 15 residues. The germline V gene has CDR1 SEHNR and CDR2 FQNEAQ (reference sequence). Trimming cost V 3 bases and J 8 bases; bases outside gene matches: 9. CDR3 sequence reads: CASSFGSGGLVTQYF. CDR3 bases: TGTGCCAGCAGCTTTGGTAGCGGGGGCCTAGTTACGCAGTATTTT.

The chain combines TRBV7-3 with TRBJ2-3; 10 nucleotides agree with TRBD1. CDR3 length: 15 amino acids. The germline CDR1 and CDR2 sequences are SGHTA and FQGTGA. The trim removed 4 bases at V and 6 bases at J, leaving 7 bases unmatched. The CDR3 DNA sequence: TGTGCCAGCAGCTCCGGGACAGGGGAACGGGATACGCAGTATTTT. Its protein is CASSSGTGERDTQYF.

This sequence joins TRBV10-3 and TRBJ1-6; TRBD1 is a possible D gene (6 bases). Per germline, CDR1 ENHRY and CDR2 SYGVKD. V was shortened by 4 bases and J by 7 bases, with 11 bases between the two germline ends. This CDR3 comprises 14 residues. The CDR3 here is CAISVEDRNSPLHF. The CDR3 nucleotides are TGTGCCATCAGTGTGGAGGACAGAAATTCACCCCTCCACTTT.

The rearrangement links TRBV5-1 to TRBJ2-5; maybe TRBD1 (6 bases). The CDR3 contains 13 residues. With 4 bases removed from V and 5 bases from J, the gap between germline ends came to 12 bases. Germline V gives CDR1 SGHRS, CDR2 YFSETQ. The CDR3 spells CASSEAGAETQYF. In DNA, the CDR3 is TGCGCCAGCAGCGAGGCAGGGGCTGAGACCCAGTACTTC.

The chain is built from TRBV7-2 and TRBJ2-7, with D perhaps TRBD2 (7 bases). Trimming stripped 6 bases from V and 0 bases from J, with 18 bases between. Germline CDR1 SGHTA, CDR2 FQGNSA. The CDR3 is made up of 16 amino acids. CDR3 nucleotide sequence: TGTGCCAGCAGTGTCATGGGGGGGCTGAACTCCTACGAGCAGTACTTC. This gives the protein CASSVMGGLNSYEQYF.

J is TRBJ1-3 and V is TRBV18, with TRBD1 identical over 8 bases. V shed 5 bases, J shed 2 bases, and the junction held 2 bases outside the gene matches. Germline-derived CDR1 and CDR2 are KGHSH and LQKENI. This CDR3 is 14 amino acids long. CDR3 DNA sequence: TGTGCCAGCTCATCACAGGGGGCTGGAAACACCATATATTTT. It specifies CASSSQGAGNTIYF.

J is TRBJ2-3 and V is TRBV7-2; 7 bases match TRBD1. The CDR3 spans 13 residues. CDR1 is SGHTA, CDR2 FQGNSA, per germline. V gave up 5 bases and J gave up 5 bases; unmatched junction bases: 4. As DNA, the CDR3 is TGTGCCAGCAGCCGAGCAGGGGGAGATACGCAGTATTTT. Its protein is CASSRAGGDTQYF.

This rearrangement joins TRBV9 to TRBJ2-1; D remains ambiguous. Germline loops: CDR1 SGDLS, CDR2 YYNGEE. The CDR3 is made up of 16 amino acids. Trimming took 0 bases from V and 2 from J, leaving 12 bases between them. The CDR3 DNA follows: TGTGCCAGCAGCGTAGCTGGCGCGGAGCCCTACAATGAGCAGTTCTTC. Its protein is CASSVAGAEPYNEQFF. Using reference TRBV9 and TRBJ2-1 for the parts outside the CDR3, the full variable domain is DSGVTQTPKHLITATGQRVTLRCSPRSGDLSVYWYQQSLDQGLQFLIQYYNGEERAKGNILERFSAQQFPDLHSELNLSSLELGDSALYFCASSVAGAEPYNEQFFGPGTRLTVL.

The chain is built from TRBV2 and TRBJ2-1; TRBD2 might be the D (5 bases). The CDR3 sequence is 14 residues long. The germline V gene has CDR1 SNHLY and CDR2 FYNNEI. V was trimmed by 6 bases and J by 2 bases, leaving 11 bases between them. The CDR3 bases are TGTGCCAGCAGGGCCGGGGTAACCTACAATGAGCAGTTCTTC. Protein product: CASRAGVTYNEQFF.

The chain employs TRBV7-2 and TRBJ2-7; 11 bases are shared with TRBD1. The CDR3 sequence is 14 residues long. The V gene end was trimmed by 3 bases and the J gene end by 9 bases; junction bases not matched to a gene: 7. Germline V gives CDR1 SGHTA, CDR2 FQGNSA. The CDR3 here is CASSFEGTGGRQYF. CDR3 in DNA: TGTGCCAGCAGCTTCGAAGGGACAGGGGGTCGGCAGTACTTC.

V usage is TRBV18 and J usage is TRBJ1-1; D ambiguous. V lost 3 bases and J lost 1, with 6 bases in between. Germline CDR1 reads KGHSH; CDR2 reads LQKENI. This CDR3 has 13 residues. The CDR3 DNA reads as TGTGCCAGCTCACCTCAGGCGAACACTGAAGCTTTCTTT. Protein: CASSPQANTEAFF.